This TCR beta chain is from a study of cytomegalovirus exposure and HLA in healthy donors. About this clone itself: Its matching antigen is unknown.

Profiling relied on immunoSEQ multiplex PCR, and the TCRdb table lists in-frame clones only, not all of them. This repertoire shows 99,000 or so clones, 70% to 90% found once; its top ten account for roughly 4.2%. Whole-study results and caveats: A few chains tied to CMV proved CMV antigen-specific in vitro. With high specificity and sensitivity, the classifier reportedly diagnosed cytomegalovirus status.

V shed 2 bases, J shed 6 bases, and the junction held 9 bases outside the gene matches. The CDR3 loop spans 14 amino acids. Germline V lookup: CDR1 GTSNPN, CDR2 SVGIG (reference sequence). The material sequenced was PBMCs. V is TRBV30 and J is TRBJ1-1, with TRBD1 matching over 7 bases. The sequence was collected from a woman aged 18 to 35 in good health and CMV-seropositive. In DNA form, the CDR3 reads TGTGCCTGGAGTTCTAGGGGGCGAGCGGCTGAAGCTTTCTTT. Translated, it gives CAWSSRGRAAEAFF.